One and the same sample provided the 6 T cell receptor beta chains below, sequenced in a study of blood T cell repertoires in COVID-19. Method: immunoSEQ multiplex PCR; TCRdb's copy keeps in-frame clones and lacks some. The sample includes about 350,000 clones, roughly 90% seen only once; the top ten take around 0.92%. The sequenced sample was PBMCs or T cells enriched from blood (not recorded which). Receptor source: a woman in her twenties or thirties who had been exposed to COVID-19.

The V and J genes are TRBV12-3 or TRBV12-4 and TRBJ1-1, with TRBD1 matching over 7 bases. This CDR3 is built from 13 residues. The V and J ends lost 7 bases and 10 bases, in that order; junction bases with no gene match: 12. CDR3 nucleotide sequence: TGTGCCAGCACCGGACCCGGGACAGATATAGCTTTCTTT. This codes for CASTGPGTDIAFF.

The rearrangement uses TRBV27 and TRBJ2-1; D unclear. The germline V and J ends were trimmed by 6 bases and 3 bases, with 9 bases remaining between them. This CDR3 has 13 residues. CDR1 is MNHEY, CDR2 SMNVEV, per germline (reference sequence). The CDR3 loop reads CASRPGVYNEQFF. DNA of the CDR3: TGTGCCAGCAGACCCGGAGTCTACAATGAGCAGTTCTTC.

The CDR3 nucleotides read TGCAGCGTTCCCTTAGCGGGTAGAAGCACAGATACGCAGTATTTT. It encodes CSVPLAGRSTDTQYF. The genes are TRBV29-1 and TRBJ2-3; 7 bases are a match to TRBD2. CDR1 SQVTM and CDR2 ANQGSEA come from the germline V gene. CDR3 length: 15 residues. Losses at the gene ends were 5 bases for V and 0 bases for J; bases not matched to a gene: 8.

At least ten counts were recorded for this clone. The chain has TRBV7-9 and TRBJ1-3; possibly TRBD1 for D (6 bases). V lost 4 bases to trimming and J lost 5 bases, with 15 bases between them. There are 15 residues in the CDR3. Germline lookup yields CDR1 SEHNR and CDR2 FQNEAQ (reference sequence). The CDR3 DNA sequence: TGTGCCAGCAGCTCCCCCGGGGGGACACGAAACACCATATATTTT. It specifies CASSSPGGTRNTIYF.

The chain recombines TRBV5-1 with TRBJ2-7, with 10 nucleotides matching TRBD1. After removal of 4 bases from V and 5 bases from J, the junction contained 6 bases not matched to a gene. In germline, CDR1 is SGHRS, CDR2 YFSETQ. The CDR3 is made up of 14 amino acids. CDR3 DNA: TGCGCCAGCAGCGGGGGGACAGGGGTGGACGAGCAGTACTTC. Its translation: CASSGGTGVDEQYF. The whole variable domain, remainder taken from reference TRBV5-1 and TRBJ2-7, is KAGVTQTPRYLIKTRGQQVTLSCSPISGHRSVSWYQQTPGQGLQFLFEYFSETQRNKGNFPGRFSGRQFSNSRSEMNVSTLELGDSALYLCASSGGTGVDEQYFGPGTRLTVT.

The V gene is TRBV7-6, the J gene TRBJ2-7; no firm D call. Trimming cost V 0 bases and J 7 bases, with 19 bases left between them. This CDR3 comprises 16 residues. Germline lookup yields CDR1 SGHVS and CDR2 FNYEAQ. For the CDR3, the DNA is TGTGCCAGCAGCTTAGCTGCAGCGCCCAGAACCCAAGAGCAGTACTTC. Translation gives CASSLAAAPRTQEQYF.